Listed below are T cell receptor beta chains from one sample, sequenced in a study of a mutant IDH1 vaccine in newly diagnosed glioma. Sequencing used immunoSEQ multiplex PCR; TCRdb keeps in-frame clones, though not all of them. The sample consists of tens of thousands of clones, around nine tenths of them appearing once. The source was PBMCs, collected from a glioma patient treated with radiotherapy, temozolomide or both. Receptor source: a man aged 18 to 29 with glioma. CDR3s include the opening cysteine and the closing phenylalanine or tryptophan. Each record gives: J gene, clone size, D gene, V gene, CDR3 protein, CDR3 DNA. D genes are given only for firm matches. For some rows the clone size is stated as once, few or many, or as a class when expanded; others skip it.

TRBJ2-2	.	.	TRBV6-1	CASSDRGFFRARGSRLFF	TGTGCCAGCAGTGACCGGGGTTTTTTCCGGGCTAGAGGCAGTCGGCTGTTTTTT
TRBJ1-3	.	.	TRBV4-2	CASSLNRNTIYF	TGTGCCAGCAGCCTGAACCGAAACACCATATATTTT
TRBJ1-5	few	.	TRBV7-2	CASSQQGGSNQPQHF	TGTGCCAGCAGCCAGCAGGGAGGTAGCAATCAGCCCCAGCATTTT
TRBJ2-3	few	.	TRBV30	CAWSRSTDTQYF	TGTGCCTGGAGTCGTAGCACAGATACGCAGTATTTT
TRBJ2-7	.	.	TRBV6-6	CASRSLVGGEQYF	TGTGCCAGCAGGTCCCTGGTGGGTGGCGAGCAGTACTTC
TRBJ2-2	.	.	TRBV4-3	CASSQGGPSVRELFF	TGCGCCAGCAGCCAAGGGGGACCGTCCGTCCGGGAGCTGTTTTTT
TRBJ2-3	.	TRBD1	TRBV7-9	CASSLGARGRDTQYF	TGTGCCAGCAGCTTAGGGGCCAGGGGGAGAGATACGCAGTATTTT
TRBJ2-2	few	TRBD1	TRBV5-5	CASSPGTENTGELFF	TGTGCCAGCAGCCCCGGGACAGAGAACACCGGGGAGCTGTTTTTT
TRBJ2-2	.	.	TRBV5-6	CASSPWVGQDDGELFF	TGTGCCAGCAGCCCCTGGGTAGGACAAGACGACGGGGAGCTGTTTTTT
TRBJ2-1	.	TRBD2	TRBV30	CAWRPGLAGGPSYNEQFF	TGTGCCTGGAGACCGGGACTAGCGGGAGGGCCCTCCTACAATGAGCAGTTCTTC
TRBJ2-7	.	.	TRBV28	CASWGTGEQYF	TGTGCCAGCTGGGGGACGGGCGAGCAGTACTTC
TRBJ1-2	.	.	TRBV7-2	CASSLVETGPYGYTF	TGTGCCAGCAGCTTAGTAGAAACAGGCCCCTATGGCTACACCTTC
TRBJ1-1	few	.	TRBV30	CAWSHGAGTEAFF	TGTGCCTGGAGCCACGGGGCTGGGACTGAAGCTTTCTTT
TRBJ2-1	.	.	TRBV18	CASSPRGRIDEQFF	TGTGCCAGCTCACCACGGGGGCGTATCGATGAGCAGTTCTTC
TRBJ1-1	.	.	TRBV29-1	CSVEGNIATEAFF	TGCAGCGTTGAAGGGAATATCGCCACTGAAGCTTTCTTT
TRBJ2-7	.	.	TRBV7-8	CASSFAKSYEQYF	TGTGCCAGCAGCTTCGCGAAATCCTACGAGCAGTACTTC
TRBJ1-4	.	.	TRBV20-1	CSAAPYEKLFF	TGCAGTGCTGCCCCCTATGAAAAACTGTTTTTT
TRBJ2-5	.	TRBD2	TRBV5-1	CASSLVGLAEWETQYF	TGCGCCAGCAGCTTGGTAGGGCTAGCGGAGTGGGAGACCCAGTACTTC
TRBJ1-3	.	.	TRBV5-1	CASSLRELGSGNTIYF	TGCGCCAGCAGCTTAAGGGAGCTGGGCTCTGGAAACACCATATATTTT
TRBJ2-7	.	.	TRBV28	CASSSPEGSSYEQYF	TGTGCCAGCAGTTCCCCCGAGGGGAGCTCCTACGAGCAGTACTTC
TRBJ1-2	.	TRBD1	TRBV9	CASSGQGVGYGYTF	TGTGCCAGCAGCGGACAGGGCGTTGGCTATGGCTACACCTTC
TRBJ1-1	.	.	TRBV29-1	CSVQGRLNTEAFF	TGCAGCGTCCAAGGGCGGCTGAACACTGAAGCTTTCTTT
TRBJ1-4	.	.	TRBV7-9	CASGPVATNEKLFF	TGTGCCAGCGGACCTGTTGCAACTAATGAAAAACTGTTTTTT
TRBJ1-1	.	.	TRBV4-3	CASSLGEDTEAFF	TGCGCCAGCAGCCTCGGGGAGGACACTGAAGCTTTCTTT
TRBJ2-5	.	TRBD1	TRBV30	CAWSNRGETQYF	TGTGCCTGGAGTAACAGGGGAGAGACCCAGTACTTC
TRBJ1-5	.	.	TRBV27	CASSLRQNQPQHF	TGTGCCAGCAGTCTTCGACAGAATCAGCCCCAGCATTTT
TRBJ2-5	.	.	TRBV4-2	CASSPRLQGGQETQYF	TGTGCCAGCAGCCCGCGACTACAGGGAGGGCAAGAGACCCAGTACTTC
TRBJ1-5	.	.	TRBV2	CASREDSNSNQPQHF	TGTGCCAGCAGGGAGGACAGTAATAGCAATCAGCCCCAGCATTTT
TRBJ2-7	.	.	TRBV7-9	CASSRWDAPREYF	TGTGCCAGCAGCCGTTGGGACGCCCCGAGGGAGTACTTC
TRBJ1-5	.	.	TRBV18	CASSQGGGNQPQHF	TGTGCCAGCTCACAGGGCGGTGGCAATCAGCCCCAGCATTTT
TRBJ1-1	.	.	TRBV2	CASSLGRGNTEAFF	TGTGCCAGCAGTTTGGGCCGAGGGAACACTGAAGCTTTCTTT
TRBJ2-7	.	.	TRBV4-2	CASSQGGTSYAYEQYF	TGTGCCAGCAGCCAAGGAGGGACTTCCTACGCCTACGAGCAGTACTTC